The clone carrying this T cell receptor (beta chain) was counted a few times. One entry per CDR3 protein, called by TCRdb with MiXCR from the 5' RACE reads. The repertoire has 430,000 or so distinct CDR3 sequences, 20% to 25% of them found once; the top ten carry 2.9%. These data originate in a study of identical twins. This sample also appeared in a second study, on T cells expressing NK-cell markers. This second study says: For four donors, these clonotypes were likewise the leading ones in the CD3+CD56-NKG2C+ fraction.

Sequencing was performed on CD4+ T cells sorted from blood. The receptor was isolated from a woman aged 18-35 years in good health.

CDR3 residues: CSARIYETNPYEQYF. CDR3 in DNA: TGCAGTGCTAGGATCTACGAAACCAACCCCTACGAGCAGTACTTC. The gene calls are TRBV20-1 and TRBJ2-7; no reliable D call. Trimming took off 3 bases at V and 2 bases at J, with 17 bases between the two ends. This CDR3 is built from 15 residues. Germline V lookup: CDR1 DFQATT, CDR2 SNEGSKA (reference sequence).